A selection of T cell receptor beta chains follows, all from one sample in a study of cytomegalovirus exposure and HLA in healthy donors. The protocol was immunoSEQ multiplex PCR, while the TCRdb copy is restricted to in-frame clones and leaves out a portion. In the table there are about 110,000 clones, just under 70% of which are singletons. Sample: PBMCs. All receptors derive from a woman between 70 and 85 years old in good health and CMV-seropositive. CDR3s include the opening cysteine and the closing phenylalanine or tryptophan. The D gene is left open where the match is weak. For some rows the clone size is stated as once, few or many, or as a class when expanded; others skip it.

d_call	v_call	clone_size	j_call	cdr3_nt	cdr3_aa
.	TRBV6-1	.	TRBJ1-5	TGTGCCAGCAGTGGGACTCGCAATCAGCCCCAGCATTTT	CASSGTRNQPQHF
.	TRBV30	.	TRBJ1-1	TGTGCCTGGAGTGTAGCTCTGTCCGGCACTGAAGCTTTCTTT	CAWSVALSGTEAFF
.	TRBV6-5	.	TRBJ1-1	TGTGCCAGCAGTTACCCCGGGTTGGTGAACACTGAAGCTTTCTTT	CASSYPGLVNTEAFF
.	TRBV27	.	TRBJ1-2	TGTGCCAGCAGTGCTCAGGGAAACTATGGCTACACCTTC	CASSAQGNYGYTF
.	TRBV7-9	.	TRBJ2-5	TGTGCCAGCAGCTTAGAAACCTTCCAAAGGGGAGAGACCCAGTACTTC	CASSLETFQRGETQYF
TRBD1	TRBV2	few	TRBJ2-4	TGTGCCAGCAGGGACTTGGCGGCAGGGGGCTTGATAAACATTCAGTACTTC	CASRDLAAGGLINIQYF
TRBD2	TRBV9	.	TRBJ2-6	TGTGCCAGCAGCGTCGGCGGGGGTGGGGCCAACGTCCTGACTTTC	CASSVGGGGANVLTF
.	TRBV2	.	TRBJ2-2	TGTGCCAGCAGTGACAAACAGGGAACCGGGGAGCTGTTTTTT	CASSDKQGTGELFF
.	TRBV19	.	TRBJ1-6	TGTGCCAGTAGGTCATCTTCGACAGCACCCCTCCACTTT	CASRSSSTAPLHF
.	TRBV11-2	.	TRBJ2-7	TGTGCCAGCAGCGGAGACAGGTCCTACGAGCAGTACTTC	CASSGDRSYEQYF
TRBD2	TRBV7-9	.	TRBJ2-5	TGTGCCAGCAGCTTAGCGGGGGGGCAAGAGACCCAGTACTTC	CASSLAGGQETQYF
.	TRBV7-7	.	TRBJ2-3	TGTGCTAGCAGCCCCAACAGGGACTACCGCACAGATACGCAGTATTTT	CASSPNRDYRTDTQYF
TRBD1	TRBV10-3	few	TRBJ1-2	TGTGCCACCTCAGGACAGGGGGATAACTATGGCTACACCTTC	CATSGQGDNYGYTF
.	TRBV5-4	.	TRBJ1-1	TGTGCCAGCAGCAATGACCCGTGGGCAGGGGCCACTGAAGCTTTCTTT	CASSNDPWAGATEAFF
.	TRBV14	.	TRBJ2-2	TGTGCCAGCAGCCAAGGCGGACTTTTAACCGGGGAGCTGTTTTTT	CASSQGGLLTGELFF
TRBD2	TRBV6-1	.	TRBJ2-3	TGTGCCAGCAGTGGGGGACTAGCGGGGGGAGGAGATACGCAGTATTTT	CASSGGLAGGGDTQYF
.	TRBV10-3	few	TRBJ1-2	TGTGCCATCAGTGAGCTTTACAGGGCGGATGGCTACACCTTC	CAISELYRADGYTF
.	TRBV30	few	TRBJ2-5	TGTGCCTGGAGTGTACGGGGGGAGACCCAGTACTTC	CAWSVRGETQYF
.	TRBV30	.	TRBJ1-6	TGTGCCTGGAGTTTGATGGAGAATAATTCACCCCTCCACTTT	CAWSLMENNSPLHF
.	TRBV7-2	.	TRBJ2-7	TGTGCCAGCAGCTTACCGGGGAGGTCCGAGCAGTACTTC	CASSLPGRSEQYF
TRBD2	TRBV7-2	few	TRBJ2-7	TGTGCCAGCACTTCCGGGGGGGCAAACTACGAGCAGTACTTC	CASTSGGANYEQYF
TRBD2	TRBV19	.	TRBJ2-1	TGTGCCAGTAGGAGTTTGTCTAGCGGGGGGGGAACACAGTTCTTC	CASRSLSSGGGTQFF
.	TRBV29-1	.	TRBJ2-7	TGCAGCGTCCAGAACCTAGTTCCCGAGCAGTACTTC	CSVQNLVPEQYF
TRBD2	TRBV7-2	.	TRBJ2-3	TGTGCCAGCAGCTTTAGCGGGGGGGCCGCAGATACGCAGTATTTT	CASSFSGGAADTQYF
.	TRBV29-1	.	TRBJ1-1	TGCAGCGTTGGGGGTGGCGGGACGGCTAACACTGAAGCTTTCTTT	CSVGGGGTANTEAFF
TRBD2	TRBV30	few	TRBJ2-7	TGTGCCTGGAACGCCGGGACTAGCTACGAGCAGTACTTC	CAWNAGTSYEQYF
TRBD2	TRBV14	.	TRBJ2-3	TGTGCCAGCAGCCAATTTCTAGCGGGGGCCAACACAGATACGCAGTATTTT	CASSQFLAGANTDTQYF
.	TRBV30	.	TRBJ1-1	TGTGCCTGGAGTCGCGGGATCGGGCGAGCTTTCTTT	CAWSRGIGRAFF
TRBD2	TRBV7-2	few	TRBJ2-7	TGTGCCAGCAGTCTAGCGGGGGGCTCCCGGGAGCAGTACTTC	CASSLAGGSREQYF
TRBD1	TRBV19	.	TRBJ1-1	TGTGCCAGTACCCACATGGGACAGATGAACACTGAAGCTTTCTTT	CASTHMGQMNTEAFF
TRBD1	TRBV11-2	.	TRBJ1-1	TGTGCCAGCAGCTTGTTACAGGGGCTGAGCACTGAAGCTTTCTTT	CASSLLQGLSTEAFF
.	TRBV7-9	.	TRBJ1-4	TGTGCCAGCAGCCGCGGGGTCGCAACTAATGAAAAACTGTTTTTT	CASSRGVATNEKLFF
.	TRBV9	.	TRBJ1-2	TGTGCCAGCAGCGTAGTTTCCCCGACAGGTCCCATAGGCTACACCTTC	CASSVVSPTGPIGYTF
.	TRBV21-1	.	TRBJ1-5	TGTGCCAGTGACAGGGAGTATCAGCCCCAGCATTTT	CASDREYQPQHF
TRBD1	TRBV6-5	.	TRBJ2-1	TGTGCCAGCAGGCCCCGGGACAGCCTCTACAATGAGCAGTTCTTC	CASRPRDSLYNEQFF
.	TRBV5-4	.	TRBJ2-7	TGTGCCAGCAGCTTGGCCGGGGTCGTTAGCTACGAGCAGTACTTC	CASSLAGVVSYEQYF
.	TRBV7-9	.	TRBJ2-5	TGTGCCAGCAGCCCAAGGACAGAGAAAGAGACCCAGTACTTC	CASSPRTEKETQYF
TRBD1	TRBV5-1	.	TRBJ1-1	TGCGCCAGCAGTCCGACAGGACAGGCATACACTGAAGCTTTCTTT	CASSPTGQAYTEAFF
TRBD1	TRBV7-8	.	TRBJ2-7	TGTGCCAGCAGCCCCCTCGGTGGGGTAGGGACAGGGACCTACGAGCAGTACTTC	CASSPLGGVGTGTYEQYF
.	TRBV30	.	TRBJ2-3	TGTGCCTGGGCCCTGGGCGGGGGCACAGATACGCAGTATTTT	CAWALGGGTDTQYF
TRBD2	TRBV2	.	TRBJ2-5	TGTGCCAGCAGTCCCCTCGGACTAGCGGGGGGGCCGGGGGAGACCCAGTACTTC	CASSPLGLAGGPGETQYF
TRBD1	TRBV4-1	.	TRBJ1-6	TGCGCCAGCAGCCAAGAAGCACCTTCAGGGGGCCATTTCTATAATTCACCCCTCCACTTT	CASSQEAPSGGHFYNSPLHF
.	TRBV30	.	TRBJ1-4	TGTGCCTGGAGGTACGCGTACGGTGTTCGGGAAAAACTGTTTTTT	CAWRYAYGVREKLFF
TRBD1	TRBV7-8	few	TRBJ1-1	TGTGCCAGCAGCTCAGGACAGGCCATGAACACTGAAGCTTTCTTT	CASSSGQAMNTEAFF
TRBD1	TRBV27	.	TRBJ1-2	TGTGCCAGCAGACCCCCGGGACAGGGCAACTATGGCTACACCTTC	CASRPPGQGNYGYTF
TRBD1	TRBV7-2	few	TRBJ2-3	TGTGCCAGCAGCTTCGGGACAGGGAACACAGATACGCAGTATTTT	CASSFGTGNTDTQYF
TRBD2	TRBV5-1	few	TRBJ2-3	TGCGCCAGCAGCTTGGGGAGCGGGGGATCGTTTCGGACAGATACGCAGTATTTT	CASSLGSGGSFRTDTQYF
.	TRBV7-2	.	TRBJ1-6	TGTGCCAGCAGCTTAGGGCAGGGGACGGGATATAATTCACCCCTCCACTTT	CASSLGQGTGYNSPLHF
.	TRBV30	.	TRBJ1-2	TGTGCCTGGAGTGTAAATAGCTATGGCTACACCTTC	CAWSVNSYGYTF
TRBD2	TRBV10-2	once	TRBJ2-3	TGCGCCAGCAGTGAGACTAGCGGGGGGGCATCAGATACGCAGTATTTT	CASSETSGGASDTQYF
TRBD2	TRBV6-5	few	TRBJ2-3	TGTGCCAGCCTCAAGGGACTAAGCACAGATACGCAGTATTTT	CASLKGLSTDTQYF
.	TRBV5-1	.	TRBJ2-7	TGCGCCAGCAGCTTGTATACGGACTCCGTAGAGCAGTACTTC	CASSLYTDSVEQYF
TRBD2	TRBV5-8	.	TRBJ2-1	TGTGCCAGCAGTACAGAGCGGGGGGGCCAGTATAATGAGCAGTTCTTC	CASSTERGGQYNEQFF
TRBD1	TRBV27	.	TRBJ2-7	TGTGCCAGCATCAGGACAGGGACCTACGAGCAGTACTTC	CASIRTGTYEQYF
TRBD2	TRBV29-1	.	TRBJ2-1	TGCAGCGTTGAAGCAGGCCTAGCGGGGGGGGAGCAGTTCTTC	CSVEAGLAGGEQFF
TRBD1	TRBV30	.	TRBJ2-7	TGTGCCTGGAGTGTACGGGGGACAGGGGGCTACGAGCAGTACTTC	CAWSVRGTGGYEQYF
TRBD1	TRBV6-5	.	TRBJ1-1	TGTGCCAGCAGTGAGGGGGCCACTGAAGCTTTCTTT	CASSEGATEAFF
.	TRBV6-5	.	TRBJ2-7	TGTGCCAGCAGTTACGCGGTGGGCTACGAGCAGTACTTC	CASSYAVGYEQYF
.	TRBV4-1	few	TRBJ2-7	TGCGCCAGCAGCCAAGATCCGTTTTCCCACGAGCAGTACTTC	CASSQDPFSHEQYF